Listed below are T cell receptor beta chains from one sample, sequenced in a study of control samples from healthy donors and cancer patients. Only in-frame clones appear in the TCRdb table, and some are missing; sequencing was by immunoSEQ multiplex PCR. The repertoire holds roughly 190,000 clones, with 75% to 95% as singletons. The specimen was blood. Receptors were obtained from a woman between 25 and 40 years old in good health. CDR3s include the opening cysteine and the closing phenylalanine or tryptophan. Fields, in order: V gene, clone size, J gene, D gene, CDR3 protein, CDR3 DNA. D genes are given only for firm matches. A row's size may be missing; if present it is once, few, many or a size class.

>TRBV19|NA|TRBJ2-1|NA
CASSRSVNYNEQFF
TGTGCCAGTAGTAGGAGTGTGAACTACAATGAGCAGTTCTTC
>TRBV7-6|few|TRBJ1-1|TRBD1
CASSPRQGATEAFF
TGTGCCAGCAGCCCTAGACAGGGGGCCACTGAAGCTTTCTTT
>TRBV29-1|NA|TRBJ2-3|TRBD2
CSVALAGGADTQYF
TGCAGCGTTGCACTAGCGGGAGGAGCAGATACGCAGTATTTT
>TRBV18|NA|TRBJ1-1|NA
CASSPQGPETEAFF
TGTGCCAGCTCACCACAGGGCCCGGAAACTGAAGCTTTCTTT
>TRBV6-4|NA|TRBJ2-4|NA
CASSDGLAKNIQYF
TGTGCCAGCAGTGACGGACTAGCCAAAAACATTCAGTACTTC
>TRBV7-9|NA|TRBJ1-6|NA
CASSPTGINSPLHF
TGTGCCAGCAGCCCGACGGGGATCAATTCACCCCTCCACTTT
>TRBV19|NA|TRBJ2-2|TRBD2
CASSIAGGNTGELFF
TGTGCCAGTAGTATCGCGGGAGGGAACACCGGGGAGCTGTTTTTT
>TRBV4-1|few|TRBJ2-2|TRBD1
CASSHRTGPNTGELFF
TGCGCCAGCAGCCACCGGACAGGGCCTAACACCGGGGAGCTGTTTTTT
>TRBV5-1|NA|TRBJ1-3|NA
CASSLAASTANSGNTIYF
TGCGCCAGCAGCTTGGCCGCTTCGACGGCTAACTCTGGAAACACCATATATTTT
>TRBV6-5|NA|TRBJ1-4|NA
CASSQTATNEKLFF
TGTGCCAGCAGCCAAACAGCAACTAATGAAAAACTGTTTTTT
>TRBV19|NA|TRBJ1-1|TRBD1
CASKGTEMNTEAFF
TGTGCCAGTAAGGGGACAGAGATGAACACTGAAGCTTTCTTT
>TRBV6-5|NA|TRBJ2-3|TRBD1
CASSSTGGWSTDTQYF
TGTGCCAGCAGTTCGACAGGGGGATGGAGCACAGATACGCAGTATTTT
>TRBV19|once|TRBJ2-3|NA
CASSGRTDTQYF
TGTGCCAGTAGCGGGAGAACAGATACGCAGTATTTT
>TRBV6-1|NA|TRBJ1-5|NA
CASSENRYSNQPQHF
TGTGCCAGCAGTGAAAACAGATATAGCAATCAGCCCCAGCATTTT
>TRBV2|NA|TRBJ2-1|TRBD2
CASSEFASGGNEQFF
TGTGCCAGCAGTGAATTTGCTAGCGGGGGTAATGAGCAGTTCTTC
>TRBV5-1|NA|TRBJ2-7|TRBD1
CASSLGAGGYEQYF
TGCGCCAGCAGCTTGGGAGCAGGGGGCTACGAGCAGTACTTC
>TRBV11-3|NA|TRBJ2-1|NA
CASSLNADSSYNEQFF
TGTGCCAGCAGCTTAAACGCGGATAGCTCCTACAATGAGCAGTTCTTC
>TRBV19|NA|TRBJ1-3|NA
CASRPGSSGNTIYF
TGTGCCAGTAGGCCAGGGTCCTCTGGAAACACCATATATTTT
>TRBV11-2|NA|TRBJ2-1|TRBD2
CASSWTSGSDEQFF
TGTGCCAGCAGCTGGACTAGCGGGAGCGATGAGCAGTTCTTC
>TRBV6-5|NA|TRBJ1-2|NA
CASSYSSGNYGYTF
TGTGCCAGCAGTTACTCGAGCGGTAACTATGGCTACACCTTC
>TRBV4-3|NA|TRBJ2-5|TRBD2
CASSLGLAAQETQYF
TGCGCCAGCAGCCTAGGACTAGCGGCACAAGAGACCCAGTACTTC
>TRBV5-1|NA|TRBJ2-1|TRBD2
CASSPRTSGANEQFF
TGCGCCAGCAGCCCTCGGACTAGCGGGGCCAATGAGCAGTTCTTC
>TRBV19|NA|TRBJ2-3|TRBD2
CASTTSGTTDTQYF
TGTGCCAGTACCACTAGCGGGACCACAGATACGCAGTATTTT
>TRBV27|NA|TRBJ1-5|NA
CASSLQQYSNQPQHF
TGTGCCAGCAGTTTACAACAATATAGCAATCAGCCCCAGCATTTT
>TRBV6-5|once|TRBJ2-1|TRBD1
CASKIGQGYNEQFF
TGTGCCAGCAAAATAGGACAGGGCTACAATGAGCAGTTCTTC
>TRBV18|NA|TRBJ2-5|NA
CASSKEETQYF
TGTGCCAGCTCAAAAGAAGAGACCCAGTACTTC
>TRBV6-1|NA|TRBJ2-7|NA
CASSELGGSSYEQYF
TGTGCCAGCAGTGAATTAGGGGGGAGCTCCTACGAGCAGTACTTC
>TRBV6-5|NA|TRBJ2-7|NA
CASSRLDLYEQYF
TGTGCCAGCAGCCGACTAGACCTCTACGAGCAGTACTTC
>TRBV7-9|NA|TRBJ2-3|NA
CASSLGPGVTDTQYF
TGTGCCAGCAGCTTAGGCCCAGGGGTCACAGATACGCAGTATTTT
>TRBV13|NA|TRBJ2-7|NA
CASSLAGAYEQYF
TGTGCCAGCAGCTTAGCGGGAGCCTACGAGCAGTACTTC
>TRBV11-1|NA|TRBJ2-2|NA
CASSRIEVNTGELFF
TGTGCCAGCAGTCGGATAGAGGTAAACACCGGGGAGCTGTTTTTT
>TRBV7-8|NA|TRBJ2-3|TRBD2
CASSLVAGGRTDTQYF
TGTGCCAGCAGCTTAGTAGCGGGGGGGCGCACAGATACGCAGTATTTT
>TRBV28|NA|TRBJ2-3|TRBD2
CASSFLAGGPDTQYF
TGTGCCAGCAGTTTCTTAGCGGGAGGCCCAGATACGCAGTATTTT
>TRBV5-1|NA|TRBJ1-4|TRBD1
CASRDTGGLSEKLFF
TGCGCCAGCAGGGACACAGGGGGCCTTTCTGAAAAACTGTTTTTT
>TRBV5-1|few|TRBJ1-1|TRBD1
CASSLGTGMNTEAFF
TGCGCCAGCAGCTTGGGGACAGGCATGAACACTGAAGCTTTCTTT
>TRBV28|few|TRBJ1-1|NA
CASSLAYTEAFF
TGTGCCAGCAGTTTGGCCTACACTGAAGCTTTCTTT
>TRBV19|NA|TRBJ1-2|NA
CASSIRGGGGNYGYTF
TGTGCCAGTAGTATCCGGGGTGGCGGAGGTAACTATGGCTACACCTTC
>TRBV12-3/TRBV12-4|once|TRBJ1-5|NA
CASSTYSNQPQHF
TGTGCCAGCAGTACGTATAGCAATCAGCCCCAGCATTTT
>TRBV7-2|NA|TRBJ2-7|NA
CASNLARAAEQYF
TGTGCCAGCAACTTAGCCAGGGCGGCCGAGCAGTACTTC
>TRBV5-1|NA|TRBJ2-7|TRBD2
CASSLRDGGSSYEQYF
TGCGCCAGCAGCTTGAGAGACGGGGGGAGCTCCTACGAGCAGTACTTC
>TRBV4-1|NA|TRBJ1-5|TRBD1
CASSPTGSNQPQHF
TGCGCCAGCAGCCCGACAGGGAGCAATCAGCCCCAGCATTTT
>TRBV2|NA|TRBJ1-1|NA
CAKDSWMNTEAFF
TGTGCCAAGGACAGTTGGATGAACACTGAAGCTTTCTTT
>TRBV12-5|NA|TRBJ1-5|NA
CASGLVSNQPQHF
TGTGCTAGTGGTTTGGTAAGCAATCAGCCCCAGCATTTT
>TRBV28|NA|TRBJ1-2|TRBD1
CASSLSGQGRIGYTF
TGTGCCAGCAGTTTATCCGGACAGGGACGTATCGGCTACACCTTC
>TRBV11-1|NA|TRBJ2-3|TRBD2
CASSKGLAGDTQYF
TGTGCCAGCAGCAAGGGACTAGCGGGAGATACGCAGTATTTT
>TRBV25-1|NA|TRBJ2-7|NA
CASSEFSEQYF
TGTGCCAGCAGTGAATTCTCCGAGCAGTACTTC
>TRBV6-1|NA|TRBJ2-7|TRBD1
CASSAYYTGTGSSYEQYF
TGTGCCAGCAGTGCCTATTACACCGGGACAGGGAGCTCCTACGAGCAGTACTTC
>TRBV9|NA|TRBJ2-1|TRBD2
CASSTAGGPREQFF
TGTGCCAGCAGCACCGCGGGGGGGCCTCGTGAGCAGTTCTTC
>TRBV7-9|NA|TRBJ1-6|NA
CASIGAANSPLHF
TGTGCCAGCATTGGAGCCGCCAATTCACCCCTCCACTTT
>TRBV24-1|NA|TRBJ1-1|TRBD1
CATSDSGGKAFF
TGTGCCACCAGTGATTCAGGGGGCAAGGCTTTCTTT
>TRBV19|NA|TRBJ2-3|TRBD1
CASSIGPGGASDTQYF
TGTGCCAGTAGTATAGGTCCAGGGGGCGCATCAGATACGCAGTATTTT
>TRBV6-9|NA|TRBJ2-3|NA
CASSYGHASTDTQYF
TGTGCCAGCAGTTACGGACACGCTAGCACAGATACGCAGTATTTT